This T cell receptor (beta chain) was documented in a study of CD8 T cells in Susac syndrome. Random hexamers served to reverse transcribe roughly 0.45 to 1 ug RNA. It was immunoSEQ multiplex PCR that amplified TCR beta CDR3 across 54 Vbeta and 13 Jbeta. One entry per CDR3 protein, called by TCRdb with MiXCR from the immunoSEQ multiplex PCR reads. The sample has about 300,000 distinct CDR3 sequences, 70% to 90% seen once. Losses at the gene ends were 0 bases for V and 4 bases for J; bases not matched to a gene: 15. This CDR3 has 19 residues. Germline V gene data show CDR1 as LGHNA and CDR2 as YNFKEQ. The authors carried out high-throughput sequencing of TCR beta. They applied it to CD8+ and CD4+ T cells obtained from blood. Stable or active relapsing-remitting multiple sclerosis, untreated and meeting revised McDonald criteria, defined the controls. While CD8+ and CD4+ T cells were isolated negatively, TEMRA cells were enriched by FACS.

Sequencing was done on a sample of CD8+ T cells from PBMCs. The clonotype comes from a human donor with multiple sclerosis. The rearrangement links TRBV4-2 to TRBJ2-5; 9 bases are a match to TRBD2. CDR3 sequence: CASSQDLAGTAPAPETQYF. As DNA, the CDR3 is TGTGCCAGCAGCCAAGATCTAGCGGGGACCGCACCCGCCCCAGAGACCCAGTACTTC.